This TCR beta chain was sequenced during a study of cytomegalovirus exposure and HLA in healthy donors. General study findings and limits: At a 0.05 false discovery rate, a later analysis found approximately 15,000 TCR beta sequences to be associated with HLA alleles. Productive status was seen about 87% or about 30% of the time for most TCR beta V segments in an earlier analysis.

The table lists this clone with a few counts. Antigen: not known. It was with 60 Vbeta and 13 Jbeta primers that the PCR ran. Generated by immunoSEQ multiplex PCR, the TCRdb table keeps only in-frame clones and is missing some. Of 97,000 or so clones listed, approximately 9% are singletons. The sequence was obtained from a man between 50 and 59 years old in good health and CMV-seropositive. The sample comprised PBMCs.

In nucleotides, the CDR3 is TGTGCCAGCAGCCAAGTGGCTAGCGACACAGATACGCAGTATTTT. Translating it yields CASSQVASDTDTQYF. This rearrangement joins TRBV4-2 to TRBJ2-3; possibly TRBD2 for D (6 bases). Trimming shortened V by 1 base and J by 2 bases, and 10 bases separated the two germline ends. The CDR3 totals 15 residues. Germline CDR1 LGHNA, CDR2 YNFKEQ.